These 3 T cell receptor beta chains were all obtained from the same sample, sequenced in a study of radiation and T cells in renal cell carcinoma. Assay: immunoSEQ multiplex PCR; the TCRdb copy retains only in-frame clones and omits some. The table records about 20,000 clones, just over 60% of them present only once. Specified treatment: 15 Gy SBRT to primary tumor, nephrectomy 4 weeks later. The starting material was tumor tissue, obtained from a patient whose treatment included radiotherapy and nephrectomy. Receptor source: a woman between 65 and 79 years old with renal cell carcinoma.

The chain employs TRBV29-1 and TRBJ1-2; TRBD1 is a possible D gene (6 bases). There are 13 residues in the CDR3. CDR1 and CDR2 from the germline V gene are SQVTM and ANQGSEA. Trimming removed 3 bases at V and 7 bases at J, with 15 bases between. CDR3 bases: TGCAGCGTTGACAAAGGGGGAAATGGTGGCTACACCTTC. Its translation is CSVDKGGNGGYTF.

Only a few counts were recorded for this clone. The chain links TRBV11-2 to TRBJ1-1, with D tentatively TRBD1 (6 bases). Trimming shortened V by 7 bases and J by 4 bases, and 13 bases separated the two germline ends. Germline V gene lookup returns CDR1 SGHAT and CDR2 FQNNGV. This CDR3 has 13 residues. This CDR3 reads CASNPQGSTEAFF. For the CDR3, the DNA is TGTGCCAGCAACCCTCAGGGGAGCACTGAAGCTTTCTTT.

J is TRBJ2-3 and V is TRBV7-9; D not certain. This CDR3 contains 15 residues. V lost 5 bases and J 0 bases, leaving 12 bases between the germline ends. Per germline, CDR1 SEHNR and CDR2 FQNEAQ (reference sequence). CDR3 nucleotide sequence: TGTGCCAGCAGCCCCGCATTGGGTAGCACAGATACGCAGTATTTT. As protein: CASSPALGSTDTQYF. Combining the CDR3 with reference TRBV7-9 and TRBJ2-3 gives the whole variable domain DTGVSQNPRHKITKRGQNVTFRCDPISEHNRLYWYRQTLGQGPEFLTYFQNEAQLEKSRLLSDRFSAERPKGSFSTLEIQRTEQGDSAMYLCASSPALGSTDTQYFGPGTRLTVL.